What follows is one TCR beta chain and its context. This sample is drawn from a study of cytomegalovirus exposure and HLA in healthy donors. With 60 Vbeta and 13 Jbeta primers, the PCR was carried out. Profiled with immunoSEQ multiplex PCR; TCRdb holds only in-frame clones, not every one. This table lists fewer than 200,000 clones. The CDR3 is 12 amino acids. Trimming took off 5 bases at V and 7 bases at J, with 12 bases between the two ends. Germline loops: CDR1 SEHNR, CDR2 FQNEAQ (reference sequence). This chain uses TRBV7-9 with TRBJ2-7, with D hard to call. This TCR derives from a woman aged 55-70 years in good health and CMV-seronegative. Material for sequencing was PBMCs. CDR3 loop: CASSPEVREQYF. As DNA, the CDR3 is TGTGCCAGCAGCCCAGAGGTGCGTGAGCAGTACTTC.